The 7 T cell receptor beta chains listed next were all sequenced from one sample in a study of long-term antiretroviral therapy in people with HIV. Version v3.0 of the immunoSEQ assay ran at survey level. Profiling relied on immunoSEQ multiplex PCR, and the TCRdb table lists in-frame clones only, not all of them. The sample contains approximately 27,000 clones, 90% of which appear only once. The material sequenced was unsorted PBMCs, taken just over 5 years after starting antiretroviral therapy. The source is a woman in her 40s with HIV.

The chain has TRBV30 and TRBJ1-2; D remains ambiguous. V was shortened by 2 bases and J by 5 bases, with 6 bases between the two germline ends. The length of the CDR3 is 11 residues. Germline V gene lookup returns CDR1 GTSNPN and CDR2 SVGIG (reference sequence). The CDR3 is CAWSIWYGYTF. As DNA, the CDR3 is TGTGCCTGGAGTATTTGGTATGGCTACACCTTC. Supplemented by reference TRBV30 and TRBJ1-2, the full variable domain reads SQTIHQWPATLVQPVGSPLSLECTVEGTSNPNLYWYRQAAGRGLQLLFYSVGIGQISSEVPQNLSASRPQDRQFILSSKKLLLSDSGFYLCAWSIWYGYTFGSGTRLTVV.

The chain links TRBV29-1 to TRBJ1-1; TRBD1 agrees at 7 bases. The CDR3 has 16 amino acids. The J segment lost 4 bases and the V segment lost 6 bases, leaving 17 bases of the junction unmatched. Germline values: CDR1 SQVTM, CDR2 ANQGSEA. The CDR3 sequence is CSVADSRQGWGTEAFF. The CDR3 bases are TGCAGCGTCGCAGATTCCCGACAGGGATGGGGCACTGAAGCTTTCTTT.

The CDR3 DNA follows: TGCGCCAGCAGCTCACGGGGGGGACAGGGTCGCACCGGGGAGCTGTTTTTT. This encodes CASSSRGGQGRTGELFF. The V call is TRBV5-1, the J call TRBJ2-2; tentatively, D is TRBD1 (9 bases). The CDR3 has 17 amino acids. The ends were cut back, 3 bases at V and 4 bases at J, with 19 bases in the middle. Germline CDR1 SGHRS, CDR2 YFSETQ.

This clone was counted once. The gene calls are TRBV30 and TRBJ1-1; 7 bases are a match to TRBD1. This CDR3 spans 14 amino acids. J lost 7 bases, V lost 5 bases, and 13 bases had no gene match. The germline CDR1 and CDR2 sequences are GTSNPN and SVGIG (reference sequence). The CDR3 sequence is CAWRQGRGLGEAFF. DNA for the CDR3: TGTGCCTGGCGACAGGGACGGGGGCTAGGTGAAGCTTTCTTT. Full variable domain (missing parts from reference TRBV30 and TRBJ1-1): SQTIHQWPATLVQPVGSPLSLECTVEGTSNPNLYWYRQAAGRGLQLLFYSVGIGQISSEVPQNLSASRPQDRQFILSSKKLLLSDSGFYLCAWRQGRGLGEAFFGQGTRLTVV.

The V and J genes are TRBV6-6 and TRBJ1-1, with no clear D. CDR3 size: 14 residues. Germline-derived CDR1 and CDR2 are MNHNY and SVGAGI (reference sequence). V shed 3 bases and J shed 1 base, with 9 bases lying between them. In DNA, the CDR3 is TGTGCCAGCAGTTATGCAGGATCGAACACTGAAGCTTTCTTT. It codes for CASSYAGSNTEAFF.

This chain links TRBV7-8 with TRBJ1-4; the D is unclear. Trimming stripped 5 bases from V and 8 bases from J, with 9 bases between. CDR3 size: 12 residues. From germline, CDR1 is SGHVS and CDR2 FQNEAQ. CDR3 sequence: CASSPTPEKLFF. As DNA, the CDR3 is TGTGCCAGCAGCCCCACACCGGAAAAACTGTTTTTT.

V and J are TRBV6-5 and TRBJ1-2; 7 bases are shared with TRBD1. Germline V lookup: CDR1 MNHEY, CDR2 SVGAGI. There are 13 residues in the CDR3. The V gene end was trimmed by 5 bases and the J gene end by 4 bases; junction bases not matched to a gene: 4. CDR3: CASSLTGLYGYTF. Here the CDR3 DNA reads TGTGCCAGCAGTCTGACAGGGCTCTATGGCTACACCTTC.